The rows below give T cell receptor beta chains drawn from one sample of a study of shared clonotypes between healthy human individuals. Libraries were prepared by immunoSEQ multiplex PCR; TCRdb keeps only in-frame clonotypes and omits some of them. The data hold around 1.6 million clones, with 95% to 99% observed a single time. Sequencing was performed on naive CD4+ T cells sorted from blood. The receptors derive from a man younger than 40 in good health. The CDR3 runs from the conserved cysteine through the conserved F or W. Each record gives: clone size, V gene, CDR3 length, J gene, D gene, CDR3 DNA, CDR3 protein. The D gene is left open where the match is weak. Clone sizes are given selectively: once, few, many, or a class where the clone is expanded.

-	TRBV19	17	TRBJ2-3	TRBD1	TGTGCCAGTAGTACGAACCTGGGACAGGGGGGGACAGATACGCAGTATTTT	CASSTNLGQGGTDTQYF
-	TRBV5-1	14	TRBJ2-1	-	TGCGCCAGCCGAAGCGGAAGAGGAGTTAATGAGCAGTTCTTC	CASRSGRGVNEQFF
-	TRBV18	16	TRBJ2-1	-	TGTGCCAGCTCACTTAAGACCGTGCAGGGGCTGGGGGAGCAGTTCTTC	CASSLKTVQGLGEQFF
-	TRBV25-1	12	TRBJ2-7	-	TGTGCCAGCAGTGAATATATGGGTGGCCAGTACTTC	CASSEYMGGQYF
-	TRBV5-5	15	TRBJ1-1	-	TGTGCCAGCAGCTTGGCCGCAGGGGCCCGGACTGAAGCTTTCTTT	CASSLAAGARTEAFF
-	TRBV9	17	TRBJ1-2	-	TGTGCCAGCAGCGCCCACCGATCGACAGGTGGTGATGGAGGCTACACCTTC	CASSAHRSTGGDGGYTF
-	TRBV6-1	14	TRBJ2-7	-	TGTGCCAGCGGCGTAGGACAGACCACCTACGAGCAGTACTTC	CASGVGQTTYEQYF
-	TRBV28	15	TRBJ1-3	-	TGTGCCAGCAGTTTTGGGCCCCTTTCTGGAAACACCATATATTTT	CASSFGPLSGNTIYF
-	TRBV18	15	TRBJ2-1	-	TGTGCCAGCTCACCACGGGGGGACTCCTACAATGAGCAGTTCTTC	CASSPRGDSYNEQFF
-	TRBV6-5	14	TRBJ2-7	-	TGTGCCAGCAGTCCCGGGACGCTCACCTACGAGCAGTACTTC	CASSPGTLTYEQYF
-	TRBV18	15	TRBJ1-3	-	TGTGCCAGCTCACCATCAGCGGGGTATGGAAACACCATATATTTT	CASSPSAGYGNTIYF
-	TRBV9	16	TRBJ2-3	TRBD2	TGTGCCAGCAGCCTTGGACTAGCGGGACCGACAGATACGCAGTATTTT	CASSLGLAGPTDTQYF
-	TRBV7-9	12	TRBJ2-7	-	TGTGCCAGCAGCCGCCTCAACTACGAGCAGTACTTC	CASSRLNYEQYF
-	TRBV27	15	TRBJ2-2	-	TGTGCCAGCAGTTTTACCCGGGGCGACACCGGGGAGCTGTTTTTT	CASSFTRGDTGELFF
-	TRBV29-1	12	TRBJ1-2	-	TGCAGCGTGCGGAGACAGCCCTATGGCTACACCTTC	CSVRRQPYGYTF
-	TRBV30	16	TRBJ2-7	TRBD2	TGTGCCTGGAGTTCCCTGACTAGCGGGAGCTCCTACGAGCAGTACTTC	CAWSSLTSGSSYEQYF
once	TRBV11-3	12	TRBJ2-2	-	TGTGCCAGCAGCGCCGGGACCGGGGAGCTGTTTTTT	CASSAGTGELFF
once	TRBV19	15	TRBJ2-7	TRBD1	TGTGCCAGTAGTATCGGGACAGGGGTTAAGGGCGAGCAGTACTTC	CASSIGTGVKGEQYF
-	TRBV6-6	14	TRBJ1-5	-	TGTGCCAGCAGAGGGGACGGGGGCAATCAGCCCCAGCATTTT	CASRGDGGNQPQHF
-	TRBV29-1	12	TRBJ2-7	TRBD2	TGCAGCGGAGGACTAGCGGGAGATGAGCAGTACTTC	CSGGLAGDEQYF
-	TRBV7-2	16	TRBJ2-1	-	TGTGCCAGCAGCATTCGGACTACCTCTCCGACCAATGAGCAGTTCTTC	CASSIRTTSPTNEQFF
-	TRBV9	16	TRBJ2-1	TRBD1	TGTGCCAGCAGCGTAGGAAGCAGGGGGAAGGTCAATGAGCAGTTCTTC	CASSVGSRGKVNEQFF
-	TRBV27	16	TRBJ2-3	TRBD2	TGTGCCAGCAGTGCGACTAGCGTTCGTAGCACAGATACGCAGTATTTT	CASSATSVRSTDTQYF
-	TRBV2	13	TRBJ1-1	TRBD1	TGTGCCAGCCCGAAAACAGGGGGAACTGAAGCTTTCTTT	CASPKTGGTEAFF
-	TRBV4-3	13	TRBJ1-2	-	TGCGCCAGCAGCCAAGATCGAGTGTATGGCTACACCTTC	CASSQDRVYGYTF
-	TRBV23-1	18	TRBJ1-5	-	TGCGCCAGCAGCCGACCACCTCACACGATTAATACCAATCAGCCCCAGCATTTT	CASSRPPHTINTNQPQHF
-	TRBV29-1	14	TRBJ1-1	-	TGCAGCGTCACCCCCCTTTTCATGAACACTGAAGCTTTCTTT	CSVTPLFMNTEAFF
-	TRBV10-3	14	TRBJ2-7	-	TGTGCCATCAGTGACCAAGGCTTTGCCTACGAGCAGTACTTC	CAISDQGFAYEQYF
-	TRBV19	13	TRBJ1-3	TRBD1	TGTGCCAGTCGGGACAGGTATGGAAACACCATATATTTT	CASRDRYGNTIYF
-	TRBV9	16	TRBJ2-1	TRBD1	TGTGCCAGCAGCGTAGGGACAGGGCTCTCCTACAATGAGCAGTTCTTC	CASSVGTGLSYNEQFF
-	TRBV5-1	16	TRBJ2-2	TRBD2	TGCGCCAGCAGCTCACTAGCGGGAGCGAACACCGGGGAGCTGTTTTTT	CASSSLAGANTGELFF
-	TRBV2	19	TRBJ2-6	TRBD1	TGTGCCAGCAGTGAAGCGACCGGGACAGGGCACTCTGGGGCCAACGTCCTGACTTTC	CASSEATGTGHSGANVLTF
-	TRBV19	15	TRBJ2-3	-	TGTGCCAGTAGTATACTGGGCGGGACCACAGATACGCAGTATTTT	CASSILGGTTDTQYF
-	TRBV28	15	TRBJ1-5	-	TGTGCCAGCAGTGACCGGGACCCAGGACATCAGCCCCAGCATTTT	CASSDRDPGHQPQHF
-	TRBV27	13	TRBJ2-5	-	TGTGCCAGCGGATGGCCTCGCTTCGAGACCCAGTACTTC	CASGWPRFETQYF
-	TRBV27	16	TRBJ2-5	-	TGTGCCAGCAGTTTATTACAGGGCGCCGGGAAAGAGACCCAGTACTTC	CASSLLQGAGKETQYF
-	TRBV7-3	17	TRBJ2-2	TRBD2	TGTGCCAGCAGCCTAGGACTAGCGGGCGATAACACCGGGGAGCTGTTTTTT	CASSLGLAGDNTGELFF
-	TRBV6-6	16	TRBJ2-7	-	TGTGCCAGCAGTTACCAAGTGGGCGCGAGCTCCTACGAGCAGTACTTC	CASSYQVGASSYEQYF
-	TRBV2	11	TRBJ2-3	-	TGTGCCAGCAGTGACAGTGATACGCAGTATTTT	CASSDSDTQYF